Each of the 9 T cell receptor beta chains below was sequenced from the same sample in a study of blood T cell repertoires in COVID-19 (dated by TCRdb to the early 2020s). Library preparation was by the immunoSEQ multiplex PCR assay. Drawn from immuneACCESS, this table holds only the in-frame rearrangements with V and J called that TCRdb kept. Clones are partly lost; checked studies trace under half to an unresolved V gene and leave the rest unexplained. The sample table holds fewer than 200,000 clones, of which 75% to 85% were seen once. Of the sample, more than 6.5% is held by the ten largest clones. The sample was peripheral blood. The receptor set was obtained from an older woman with COVID-19, enrolled during active disease.

The chain combines TRBV21-1 with TRBJ1-5; TRBD1, the table's D call, lacks a check against the DNA. TRBV21-1 is a listed pseudogene. The CDR3 spans 16 residues. CDR3 nucleotide sequence: TGTGCCAGCATCCCGATTCCGACAGGGAGGTCCGGCCCCCAGCATTTT. Its translation: CASIPIPTGRSGPQHF.

This clone was detected only a few times. J is TRBJ1-4 and V is TRBV6-5; a possible D gene is TRBD1 (5 bases). Germline CDR1 is MNHEY and CDR2 is SVGAGI. V was pared by 6 bases and J by 8 bases, with 16 bases between. CDR3 length: 14 residues. CDR3: CASSLGRGEEKLFF. CDR3 DNA sequence: TGTGCCAGCAGCCTCGGGAGGGGCGAGGAAAAACTGTTTTTT.

This chain connects TRBV6-2 or TRBV6-3 to TRBJ2-7, with a possible D match to TRBD2 (5 bases). This CDR3 contains 12 residues. CDR1 and CDR2 (germline): MNHEY, SVGEGT. Trimming stripped 5 bases from V and 5 bases from J, with 10 bases between. The CDR3 reads CASSLVGDEQYF. CDR3 nucleotides: TGTGCCAGCAGTCTCGTGGGAGACGAGCAGTACTTC.

The chain links TRBV10-3 to TRBJ2-7; perhaps TRBD2 as D (6 bases). CDR1 is ENHRY and CDR2 is SYGVKD in the germline V gene. The CDR3 consists of 14 residues. Trimming took off 6 bases at V and 6 bases at J, with 18 bases between the two ends. As DNA, the CDR3 is TGTGCCATCAGCGGGGGTTTGCAGGAAAGCGAGCAGTACTTC. It is translated as CAISGGLQESEQYF.

The chain joins TRBV28 to TRBJ1-1, with D unresolved. This CDR3 has 14 residues. The germline gives CDR1 MDHEN, CDR2 SYDVKM. Between the trimmed V and J ends, which lost 5 bases and 4 bases, there was a span of 14 bases. CDR3 sequence reads: CASSERRQVTEAFF. The CDR3 DNA reads TGTGCCAGCAGTGAGCGGCGGCAGGTCACTGAAGCTTTCTTT.

The rearrangement uses TRBV3-1 (or the pseudogene TRBV3-2) and TRBJ2-1; 7 bases fit TRBD2. Germline CDR1 LGHDT, CDR2 YNNKEL (reference sequence). With V trimmed by 0 bases and J by 14 bases, 7 bases remained unmatched. The CDR3 is 13 amino acids. For the CDR3, the DNA is TGTGCCAGCAGCCAAGATCCGGCCGCGGGGGAGTTCTTC. Its protein is CASSQDPAAGEFF.

The V call is TRBV30, the J call TRBJ2-5, with 7 bases lining up with TRBD1. Germline CDR1 GTSNPN, CDR2 SVGIG (reference sequence). V lost 2 bases, J lost 1 base, and 7 bases stayed unmatched. The CDR3 length is 15 residues. CDR3 sequence: CAWSYLTGAQETQYF. CDR3 nucleotide sequence: TGTGCCTGGAGTTACCTTACAGGGGCCCAAGAGACCCAGTACTTC.

This chain links TRBV5-1 with TRBJ2-3; the D gene is possibly TRBD2 (6 bases). The germline gives CDR1 SGHRS, CDR2 YFSETQ. This CDR3 has 15 amino acids. V was cut by 0 bases and J by 4 bases, with 12 bases left in between. The CDR3 DNA follows: TGCGCCAGCAGCTTGGGTGGGGGGACCCCAGATACGCAGTATTTT. This encodes CASSLGGGTPDTQYF.

This clone occurred a few times. This sequence joins TRBV19 and TRBJ2-2; 10 positions match TRBD1. The CDR3 extends over 18 amino acids. V shed 1 base and J 5 bases; nucleotides not matched to a gene: 10. From germline, CDR1 is LNHDA and CDR2 SQIVND (reference sequence). The CDR3: CASSIGRDRGFATGELFF. CDR3 nucleotide sequence: TGTGCCAGTAGTATAGGGCGGGACAGGGGTTTTGCAACCGGGGAGCTGTTTTTT.